This T cell receptor beta chain comes out of a study of cytomegalovirus exposure and HLA in healthy donors. With regard to this clone: Its target is unknown.

TCRdb keeps only in-frame clones here, not all; method: immunoSEQ multiplex PCR. The table shows approximately 82,000 clones, with 85% to 95% occurring only once. Overall study findings and caveats: Rarity held for most TCR sequences, but there were some public TCRs that occurred in many donors. There were a few CMV-associated chains whose specificity for CMV antigens was confirmed in vitro.

The CDR3 covers 16 residues. In germline, CDR1 is KGHSH, CDR2 LQKENI. The V gene lost 2 bases and the J gene lost 2 bases, with 15 bases spanning the gap. The genes are TRBV18 and TRBJ1-2, with TRBD1 as a possible D gene (5 bases). The specimen was PBMCs. The TCR sequence derives from a woman younger than 30 in good health and CMV-seronegative. CDR3 protein: CASSPSPTGANYGYTF. DNA of the CDR3: TGTGCCAGCTCACCATCTCCTACAGGAGCCAACTATGGCTACACCTTC.